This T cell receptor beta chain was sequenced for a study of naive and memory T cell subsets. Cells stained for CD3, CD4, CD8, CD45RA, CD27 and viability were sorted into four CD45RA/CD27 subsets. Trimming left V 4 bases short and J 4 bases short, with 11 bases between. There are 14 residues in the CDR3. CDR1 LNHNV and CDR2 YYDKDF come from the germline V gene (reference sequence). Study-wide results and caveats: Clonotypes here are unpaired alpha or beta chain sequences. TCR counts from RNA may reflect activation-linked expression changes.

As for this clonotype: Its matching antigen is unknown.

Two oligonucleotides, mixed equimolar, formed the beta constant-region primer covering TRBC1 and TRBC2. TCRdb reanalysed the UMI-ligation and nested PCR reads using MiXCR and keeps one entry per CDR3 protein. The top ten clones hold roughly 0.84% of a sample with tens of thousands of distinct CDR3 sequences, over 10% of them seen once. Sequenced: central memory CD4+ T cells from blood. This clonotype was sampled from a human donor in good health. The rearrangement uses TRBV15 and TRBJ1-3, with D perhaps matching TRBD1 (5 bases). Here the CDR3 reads CATSIGTLGNTIYF. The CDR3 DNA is TGTGCCACCAGCATTGGGACCCTCGGAAACACCATATATTTT.